This T cell receptor (beta chain) appears in the sequencing data of a study of cytotoxic CD8 clonotypes in ibrutinib-treated CLL. Study-wide background: Of the patients, some eleven were relapsed/refractory, some 15 treatment-naive and approximately 18 IGHV unmutated.

Whole-study results and caveats: At progression, clonality fell back toward baseline after rising at ibrutinib response.

The protocol was immunoSEQ multiplex PCR, while the TCRdb copy is restricted to in-frame clones and leaves out a portion. There are 250,000 to 350,000 clones in the sample; roughly 76% occur only once, and around 5.3% lies in the top ten. As regards this clone: As yet, its antigen is unknown.

This material consisted of PBMCs, taken at disease progression, from a patient treated with ibrutinib. The receptor's source is a human donor with chronic lymphocytic leukemia.

CDR3 sequence: CASRQALNNRYGYTF. CDR3 coding DNA: TGTGCCAGCCGACAAGCCCTGAATAACCGGTATGGCTACACCTTC. The chain links TRBV18 to TRBJ1-2; D remains unclear. Germline values: CDR1 KGHSH, CDR2 LQKENI. The V end was cut by 8 bases, the J end by 5 bases, with 21 bases between. CDR3 length: 15 residues.